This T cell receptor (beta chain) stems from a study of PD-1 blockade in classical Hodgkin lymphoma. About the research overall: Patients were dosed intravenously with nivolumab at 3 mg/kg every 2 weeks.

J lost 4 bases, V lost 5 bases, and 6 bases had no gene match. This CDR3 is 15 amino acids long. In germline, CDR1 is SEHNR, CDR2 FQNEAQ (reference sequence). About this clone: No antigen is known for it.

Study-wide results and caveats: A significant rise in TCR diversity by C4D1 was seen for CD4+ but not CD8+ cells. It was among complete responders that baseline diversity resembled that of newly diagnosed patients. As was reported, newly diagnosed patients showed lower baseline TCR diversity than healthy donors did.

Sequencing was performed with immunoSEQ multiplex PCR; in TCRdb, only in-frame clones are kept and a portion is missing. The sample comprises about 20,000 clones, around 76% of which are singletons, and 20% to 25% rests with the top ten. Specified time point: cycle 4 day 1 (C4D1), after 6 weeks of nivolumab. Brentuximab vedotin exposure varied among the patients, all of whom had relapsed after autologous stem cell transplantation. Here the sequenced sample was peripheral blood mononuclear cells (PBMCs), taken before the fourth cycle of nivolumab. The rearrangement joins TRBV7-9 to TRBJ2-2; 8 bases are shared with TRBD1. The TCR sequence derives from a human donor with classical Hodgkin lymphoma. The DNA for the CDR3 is TGTGCCAGCAGCATTGGACAGGGCCCCACCGGGGAGCTGTTTTTT. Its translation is CASSIGQGPTGELFF.